Listed here are 22 T cell receptor beta chains from one sample, sequenced in a study of regulatory T cells in long-lasting Graves disease. Time point noted: newly diagnosed GD, antithyroid drugs for less than 3 months. Extracted PBMC RNA gave rise to the TCR library. Building of the TCR beta libraries involved iRepertoire HTBI primers and Arm-PCR of CDR3 regions. TCRdb recomputed calls from the multiplex PCR reads with MiXCR, one row per CDR3 protein. Of about 540,000 distinct CDR3 sequences listed, about 13% were seen once; the top ten hold under 10%. The same sample was also studied in work on T cells in Graves' hyperthyroidism and ophthalmopathy.

This specimen was peripheral blood mononuclear cells (PBMCs), taken at new diagnosis, from a patient treated with antithyroid drugs. The receptor set was obtained from a man aged 25-45 years with Graves disease.

Worth noting for this clonotype: The junction and the germline gene differ at one end; a read error may be behind it. V usage is TRBV29-1 and J usage is TRBJ1-5, with D perhaps matching TRBD1 (5 bases). From germline, CDR1 is SQVTM and CDR2 ANQGSEA. CDR3 length: 13 amino acids. CDR3 protein: CSVVEALGHAMDF. Here the CDR3 DNA reads TGCAGCGTTGTTGAGGCTTTAGGACACGCCATGGATTTT.

This clonotype was seen ten or more times. The junction does not match germline at one end; this may be a read error. V usage is TRBV11-2 and J usage is TRBJ2-1; TRBD2 matches at 8 bases. The germline V gene encodes CDR1 SGHAT and CDR2 FQNNGV. The CDR3 has 18 residues. The CDR3 bases are TGTGCCAGCAGCTTATACCTACGGACTAGCCACTCCTCCCATACTGTTCTCTTC. Protein sequence: CASSLYLRTSHSSHTVLF.

This clonotype was recorded at least ten times. This rearrangement joins TRBV2 to TRBJ2-3; TRBD2 might be the D (6 bases). This CDR3 is 16 amino acids long. Trimming removed 4 bases at V and 2 bases at J, with 16 bases between. CDR1 is SNHLY, CDR2 FYNNEI, per germline. The CDR3 protein is CASSVAGGILTDTQYF. CDR3 DNA sequence: TGTGCCAGCAGTGTTGCGGGCGGGATACTCACAGATACGCAGTATTTT.

This clonotype was observed at least ten times. V and J are TRBV12-3 or TRBV12-4 and TRBJ1-6; 7 bases are shared with TRBD1. This CDR3 spans 15 amino acids. Germline trimming cut 6 bases from V and 7 bases from J; bases unmatched to any gene: 9. Here the CDR3 reads CASSRNRGSNSPLHF. Here the CDR3 DNA reads TGTGCCAGCAGCCGTAACAGGGGCTCCAATTCACCCCTCCACTTT.

The chain links TRBV27 to TRBJ2-7, with 9 bases fitting TRBD2. This CDR3 is 16 amino acids long. Germline CDR1 MNHEY, CDR2 SMNVEV (reference sequence). J was trimmed by 2 bases and V by 5 bases; bases with no gene match: 10. CDR3 bases: TGTGCCAGCAGTCCCTGGACTAGCGTGACCCCCTACGAGCAGTACTTC. Residues: CASSPWTSVTPYEQYF.

This clonotype was seen a handful of times. The chain employs TRBV15 and TRBJ2-5, with unresolved D. Trimming removed 5 bases at V and 5 bases at J, with 12 bases between. The CDR3 consists of 13 residues. Germline-derived CDR1 and CDR2 are LNHNV and YYDKDF (reference sequence). The chain's CDR3 is CATSLLFEETQYF. For the CDR3, the DNA is TGTGCCACCAGCCTTCTCTTCGAGGAGACCCAGTACTTC.

This clonotype was seen repeatedly, ten times or more. The rearrangement uses TRBV27 and TRBJ2-7; 12 nucleotides line up with TRBD1. This CDR3 region has 17 residues. Germline CDR1 reads MNHEY; CDR2 reads SMNVEV (reference sequence). V lost 5 bases to trimming and J lost 7 bases; unmatched junction nucleotides: 15. The CDR3: CASSPDWGQGARGEQYF. The CDR3 DNA follows: TGTGCCAGCAGTCCGGACTGGGGACAGGGGGCTCGTGGGGAGCAGTACTTC.

The chain recombines TRBV10-1 with TRBJ1-6; D call uncertain. Germline V gives CDR1 WNHNN, CDR2 SYGVQD (reference sequence). The CDR3 is 13 residues long. V was trimmed by 7 bases and J by 10 bases, leaving 14 bases between them. The CDR3 region has the DNA TGCGCCAGCAAACAGTCGACTGGATCACCCCTCCACTTT. This encodes CASKQSTGSPLHF.

As for this clonotype: Relative to the germline gene, one junction end is altered; a read error may explain this. The chain is built from TRBV7-3 and TRBJ2-7, with 12 nucleotides matching TRBD1. CDR3 length: 16 residues. The germline V gene encodes CDR1 SGHTA and CDR2 FQGTGA. The CDR3 spells CASRNAGTGGSHEQYF. The CDR3 DNA sequence: TGTGCCAGCAGGAACGCCGGGACAGGGGGCTCCCACGAGCAGTACTTC.

This clonotype was recorded at least ten times. The rearrangement links TRBV2 to TRBJ2-1, with 11 nucleotides matching TRBD2. After removal of 2 bases from V and 6 bases from J, the junction contained 3 bases not matched to a gene. CDR3 length: 15 amino acids. Germline V CDR1 and CDR2: SNHLY, FYNNEI. CDR3 bases: TGTGCCAGCAGTGAATGGCTAGCGGGAGGCAATGAGCAGTTCTTC. This codes for CASSEWLAGGNEQFF.

This clonotype was recorded many times. The chain recombines TRBV7-8 with TRBJ1-5; no reliable D call. The V gene lost 5 bases and the J gene lost 3 bases, with 17 bases spanning the gap. Germline V gene sequence: CDR1 SGHVS, CDR2 FQNEAQ. The CDR3 extends over 16 amino acids. CDR3 DNA: TGTGCCAGCAGCCCCGGGGAGGGCCGATTCAATCAGCCCCAGCATTTT. Its translation is CASSPGEGRFNQPQHF.

This clonotype was seen ten or more times. The rearrangement links TRBV29-1 to TRBJ2-6; a possible D gene is TRBD1 (5 bases). Deletions cut 6 bases from V and 8 bases from J, with 11 bases between. The CDR3 has 12 amino acids. Looked up from germline, CDR1 is SQVTM and CDR2 is ANQGSEA. The chain's CDR3 is CSVTDTPNVLTF. The CDR3 DNA follows: TGCAGCGTGACGGACACTCCCAACGTCCTGACTTTC. Variable domain in full (rest from reference TRBV29-1 and TRBJ2-6): SAVISQKPSRDICQRGTSLTIQCQVDSQVTMMFWYRQQPGQSLTLIATANQGSEATYESGFVIDKFPISRPNLTFSTLTVSNMSPEDSSIYLCSVTDTPNVLTFGAGSRLTVL.

This clonotype has ten or more counts. V and J are TRBV2 and TRBJ1-4, with D uncertain. The CDR3 is 13 amino acids. Trimming pared 4 bases from V and 2 bases from J, leaving 5 bases between. Per the germline V gene, CDR1 is SNHLY and CDR2 is FYNNEI. CDR3 nucleotides: TGTGCCAGCAGTGCGCAGACTAATGAAAAACTGTTTTTT. Its protein product is CASSAQTNEKLFF. Combining the CDR3 with reference TRBV2 and TRBJ1-4 gives the whole variable domain EPEVTQTPSHQVTQMGQEVILRCVPISNHLYFYWYRQILGQKVEFLVSFYNNEISEKSEIFDDQFSVERPDGSNFTLKIRSTKLEDSAMYFCASSAQTNEKLFFGSGTQLSVL.

This clonotype was picked up many times. This chain connects TRBV5-1 to TRBJ2-5, with 9 bases fitting TRBD2. The length of the CDR3 is 14 residues. With V trimmed by 4 bases and J by 5 bases, 6 bases remained unmatched. Germline CDR1 SGHRS, CDR2 YFSETQ. CDR3 residues: CASSPGLALETQYF. CDR3 sequence (DNA): TGCGCCAGCAGCCCAGGACTAGCGCTGGAGACCCAGTACTTC.

This clonotype was detected a few times. A read error is possible here, since a much larger clone lies one base away. The chain recombines TRBV6-2 or TRBV6-3 with TRBJ2-7; TRBD2 agrees at 10 bases. Germline lookup yields CDR1 MNHEY and CDR2 SVGEGT. The CDR3 is 17 residues long. The CDR3 DNA sequence: TGTGCCAGCAGTTCGGCCTATCATAGCGGGAGGCCCTACGGGCAGTACTTC. Protein product: CASSSAYHSGRPYGQYF.

The chain is built from TRBV19 and TRBJ2-7, with D unresolved. CDR1 is LNHDA, CDR2 SQIVND, per germline (reference sequence). The CDR3 runs 14 residues. The V end lost 0 bases, the J end lost 2 bases, and 8 bases lay between the germline ends. The chain's CDR3 is CASSIDLGTYEQYF. CDR3 DNA sequence: TGTGCCAGTAGTATAGATCTAGGAACCTACGAGCAGTACTTC. The complete variable domain, with remaining parts taken from reference TRBV19 and TRBJ2-7, reads DGGITQSPKYLFRKEGQNVTLSCEQNLNHDAMYWYRQDPGQGLRLIYYSQIVNDFQKGDIAEGYSVSREKKESFPLTVTSAQKNPTAFYLCASSIDLGTYEQYFGPGTRLTVT.

There are many counts of this clonotype. J is TRBJ2-3 and V is TRBV7-2; D remains ambiguous. Germline CDR1 is SGHTA and CDR2 is FQGNSA. The CDR3 has 14 residues. Deletions cut 5 bases from V and 2 bases from J, with 11 bases between. DNA of the CDR3: TGTGCCAGCAGCCTCAGAGAGATCACAGATACGCAGTATTTT. As protein: CASSLREITDTQYF.

This clonotype showed up just a few times. The genes are TRBV10-3 and TRBJ1-1, with 7 bases lining up with TRBD1. V trimming: 3 bases; J trimming: 7 bases; junction bases outside the gene matches: 11. Germline V gene lookup returns CDR1 ENHRY and CDR2 SYGVKD. The CDR3 has 15 amino acids. The CDR3 protein is CAISDLKGASGEAFF. The CDR3 DNA sequence: TGTGCCATCAGTGACCTGAAGGGGGCGTCGGGTGAAGCTTTCTTT.

This clonotype was observed many times. The chain links TRBV29-1 to TRBJ1-2; D is unclear. The CDR3 sequence is 12 residues long. V lost 7 bases to trimming and J lost 6 bases, with 15 bases between them. Germline CDR1 and CDR2: SQVTM and ANQGSEA. Here the CDR3 DNA reads TGCAGCGACGAGAGGGTTAGGGATGGCTACACCTTC. This codes for CSDERVRDGYTF.

CDR3 sequence reads: CASSDRTLLKAFF. The CDR3 DNA reads TGTGCCAGCAGCGACCGGACACTCTTGAAAGCTTTCTTT. This chain links TRBV6-1 with TRBJ1-1, with D tentatively TRBD1 (5 bases). V lost 6 bases, J lost 9 bases, and 17 bases lay in between. Per the germline V gene, CDR1 is MNHNS and CDR2 is SASEGT. This CDR3 region has 13 residues.

This sequence joins TRBV6-1 and TRBJ2-7; tentatively, D is TRBD1 (6 bases). Trimming removed 4 bases from V and 2 bases from J, with 15 bases in between. The length of the CDR3 is 15 residues. From germline, CDR1 is MNHNS and CDR2 SASEGT. The CDR3: CASSGMWTATYEQYF. CDR3 nucleotide sequence: TGTGCCAGCAGTGGTATGTGGACAGCCACCTACGAGCAGTACTTC.

V gene TRBV20-1 combines with J gene TRBJ2-1, with TRBD2 identical over 11 bases. V gave up 7 bases and J gave up 9 bases; unmatched junction bases: 11. Germline loops: CDR1 DFQATT, CDR2 SNEGSKA (reference sequence). The CDR3 has 14 amino acids. For the CDR3, the DNA is TGCAGTGGCCTTAAACTAGCGGGAGTGGGTGAGCAGTTCTTC. The encoded protein is CSGLKLAGVGEQFF.